Given below is one TCR beta chain in context. The CDR3 spans 15 residues. V trimming: 5 bases; J trimming: 6 bases; junction bases outside the gene matches: 10. The germline gives CDR1 MNHEY, CDR2 SMNVEV (reference sequence). This sample is drawn from a study of blood T cell repertoires in COVID-19. About the study: Acute and convalescent COVID-19 samples came from the United States, Italy and Spain. T cells, B-cell-depleted T cells, or PBMCs provided the cDNA or gDNA that served as material.

The authors' processing: Amplified reference gene primers provided the basis for estimating nucleated cell counts. The protocol was immunoSEQ multiplex PCR, while the TCRdb copy is restricted to in-frame clones and leaves out a portion. V, J and clone size reflect that table, while D and trimming were determined from the DNA. The sample yields 130,000 or so clones, approximately 83% seen once. This chain joins TRBV27 and TRBJ2-5; TRBD2 matches at 9 bases. The sequence was collected from a human donor in a cohort sampled during active COVID-19. Sequencing was performed on peripheral blood. CDR3: CASSGVAGAGKTQYF. Written as DNA, the CDR3 is TGTGCCAGCAGTGGGGTAGCGGGAGCTGGAAAGACCCAGTACTTC.